Listed here are 9 T cell receptor beta chains from one sample, sequenced in a study of T cells in Graves' hyperthyroidism and ophthalmopathy. RNA transcripts served as the template for amplifying TCR beta CDR3 regions. The TCR CDR3 first-round RT-PCR relied on the HTBI primer set. TCRdb re-called the multiplex PCR reads through MiXCR, storing one row per CDR3 protein. The data show 550,000 to 800,000 distinct CDR3 sequences, roughly 17% seen once. The material sequenced was blood. These receptor sequences come from a man aged 45-65 years with Graves' hyperthyroidism.

This chain joins TRBV4-1 and TRBJ2-5, with D uncertain. V shed 1 base and J shed 7 bases, with 4 bases lying between them. CDR1 is MGHRA and CDR2 is YSYEKL in the germline V gene. The CDR3 loop spans 11 amino acids. CDR3 nucleotides: TGCGCCAGCAGCCAAGTTGGGACCCAGTACTTC. Its translation: CASSQVGTQYF.

With respect to this clonotype: The germline gene is not matched at one end of the junction; a read error may be the cause. The chain recombines TRBV11-1 with TRBJ2-7, with 9 bases matching TRBD1. CDR3 length: 15 residues. Looked up from germline, CDR1 is SGHAT and CDR2 is FQDESV (reference sequence). CDR3 sequence: CANSRPGQGAYEHYF. CDR3 nucleotides: TGTGCCAACAGCAGACCGGGACAGGGCGCCTACGAGCACTACTTC.

The chain links TRBV7-9 to TRBJ2-3; D remains ambiguous. This CDR3 comprises 14 residues. V lost 4 bases and J 1 base, leaving 9 bases between the germline ends. Germline CDR1 is SEHNR and CDR2 is FQNEAQ (reference sequence). The CDR3 spells CASSSEGRTDTQYF. The CDR3 DNA sequence: TGTGCCAGCAGCTCCGAAGGCCGCACAGATACGCAGTATTTT.

This clonotype occurred many times. The rearrangement links TRBV27 to TRBJ2-7; TRBD2 matches at 13 bases. Germline CDR1 and CDR2: MNHEY and SMNVEV (reference sequence). V was pared by 0 bases and J by 4 bases, with 3 bases of the junction left unmatched. This CDR3 contains 16 residues. In nucleotides, the CDR3 is TGTGCCAGCAGTTTATCGGGACTAGCGGGGCCTTACGAGCAGTACTTC. Amino acid sequence: CASSLSGLAGPYEQYF.

This clonotype was detected ten times or more. The V gene is TRBV5-4, the J gene TRBJ1-4, with D unclear. Trimming took off 0 bases at V and 7 bases at J, with 13 bases between the two ends. The CDR3 spans 15 residues. Germline V CDR1 and CDR2: SGHNT, YYREEE (reference sequence). The CDR3 spells CASSLDPGRGEKLFF. DNA of the CDR3: TGTGCCAGCAGCTTGGACCCCGGAAGAGGTGAAAAACTGTTTTTT.

This clonotype was seen a few times. The gene calls are TRBV5-4 and TRBJ1-1; D might be TRBD1 (5 bases). Germline loops: CDR1 SGHNT, CDR2 YYREEE (reference sequence). Trimming removed 4 bases from V and 1 base from J, with 14 bases in between. The CDR3 spans 15 residues. Here the CDR3 reads CASSGGTPGNTEAFF. DNA of the CDR3: TGTGCCAGCAGCGGGGGGACGCCTGGGAACACTGAAGCTTTCTTT.

This clonotype was counted many times. The chain employs TRBV12-3 or TRBV12-4 and TRBJ2-7, with D tentatively TRBD2 (5 bases). Deletions cut 3 bases from V and 5 bases from J, with 14 bases between. The CDR3 consists of 14 residues. For the CDR3, the DNA is TGTGCCAGCAGTTTTCTTAGCGTTGGCGACGAGCAGTACTTC. Translation gives CASSFLSVGDEQYF.

This clonotype was seen a handful of times. The J gene is TRBJ2-5, the V gene TRBV7-9; possibly TRBD2 for D (6 bases). This CDR3 has 15 residues. Trimming removed 5 bases from V and 5 bases from J, with 18 bases in between. Germline CDR1 SEHNR, CDR2 FQNEAQ (reference sequence). CDR3 bases: TGTGCCAGCAGCCCCAGGGACTTCCAAGGGGAGACCCAGTACTTC. This gives the protein CASSPRDFQGETQYF. Filled out from reference TRBV7-9 and TRBJ2-5, the complete variable domain reads DTGVSQNPRHKITKRGQNVTFRCDPISEHNRLYWYRQTLGQGPEFLTYFQNEAQLEKSRLLSDRFSAERPKGSFSTLEIQRTEQGDSAMYLCASSPRDFQGETQYFGPGTRLLVL.

The J gene is TRBJ2-5, the V gene TRBV10-3, with D tentatively TRBD1 or TRBD2 (7 bases each). Looked up from germline, CDR1 is ENHRY and CDR2 is SYGVKD. This CDR3 is built from 16 residues. Trimming pared 3 bases from V and 1 base from J, leaving 15 bases between. The CDR3 region has the DNA TGTGCCATCAGTGACTCGGGGGGACAGTTCCAAGAGACCCAGTACTTC. This sequence encodes CAISDSGGQFQETQYF.